The source of this TCR beta chain is a study of brain T cells in children with intractable seizures. Germline values: CDR1 SSHAT, CDR2 FNYEAQ (reference sequence). This CDR3 has 13 amino acids. Between the trimmed V and J ends, which lost 4 bases and 7 bases, there was a span of 14 bases. Clones were read by immunoSEQ multiplex PCR, and TCRdb kept only the in-frame ones, dropping some. The table lists just under 65,000 clones, around 96% of them singletons, with 0.35% to 0.4% in the top ten. Only cases whose brain tissue showed the highest T cell transcript signatures were sequenced. This sample comprised peripheral blood, obtained at surgery. The chain is built from TRBV7-7 and TRBJ2-7; D possibly corresponds to TRBD2 (5 bases). This TCR came from a boy younger than two with focal cortical dysplasia and intractable seizures. CDR3 sequence: CASSSSNREEQYF. The CDR3 DNA follows: TGTGCCAGCAGCTCGTCAAACCGGGAAGAGCAGTACTTC.